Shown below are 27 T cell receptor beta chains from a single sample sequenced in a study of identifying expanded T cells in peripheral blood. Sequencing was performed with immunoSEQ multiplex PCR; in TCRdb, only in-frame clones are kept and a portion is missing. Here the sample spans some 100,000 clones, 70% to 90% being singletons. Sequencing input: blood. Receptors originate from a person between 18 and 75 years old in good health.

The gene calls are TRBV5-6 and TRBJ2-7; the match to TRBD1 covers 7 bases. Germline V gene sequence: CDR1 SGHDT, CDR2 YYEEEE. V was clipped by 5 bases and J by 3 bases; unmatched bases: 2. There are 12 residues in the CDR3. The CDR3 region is CASSGTDYEQYF. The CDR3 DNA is TGTGCCAGCAGTGGGACAGACTACGAGCAGTACTTC.

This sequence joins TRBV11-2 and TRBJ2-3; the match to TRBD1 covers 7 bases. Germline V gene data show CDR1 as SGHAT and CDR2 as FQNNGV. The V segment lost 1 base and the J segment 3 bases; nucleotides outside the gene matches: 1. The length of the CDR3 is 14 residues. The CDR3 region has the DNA TGTGCCAGCAGCTTAGCACAGGGGACAGATACGCAGTATTTT. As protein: CASSLAQGTDTQYF.

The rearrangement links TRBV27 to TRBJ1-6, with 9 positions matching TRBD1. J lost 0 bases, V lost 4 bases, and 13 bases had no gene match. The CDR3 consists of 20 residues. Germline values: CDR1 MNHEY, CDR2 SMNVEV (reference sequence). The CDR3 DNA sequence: TGTGCCAGCAGTTCCCTAGGAGGGACAGGGATCAGCTCCTATAATTCACCCCTCCACTTT. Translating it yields CASSSLGGTGISSYNSPLHF.

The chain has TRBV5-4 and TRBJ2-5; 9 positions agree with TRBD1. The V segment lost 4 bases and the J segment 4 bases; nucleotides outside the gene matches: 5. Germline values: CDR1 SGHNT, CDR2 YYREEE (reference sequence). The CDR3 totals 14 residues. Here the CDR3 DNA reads TGTGCCAGCAGCACCACAGGGGGCGGAGAGACCCAGTACTTC. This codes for CASSTTGGGETQYF.

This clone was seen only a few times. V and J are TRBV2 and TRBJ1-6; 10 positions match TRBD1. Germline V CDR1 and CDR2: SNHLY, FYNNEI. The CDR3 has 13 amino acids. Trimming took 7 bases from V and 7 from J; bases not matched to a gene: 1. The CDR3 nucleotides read TGTGCCAGCATGGGACAGGGGAATTCACCCCTCCACTTT. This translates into CASMGQGNSPLHF.

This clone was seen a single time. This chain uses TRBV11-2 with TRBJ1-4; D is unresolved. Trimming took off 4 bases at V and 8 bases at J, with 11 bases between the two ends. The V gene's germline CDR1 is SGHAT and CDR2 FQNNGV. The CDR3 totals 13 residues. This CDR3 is CASSSSSGEKLFF. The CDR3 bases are TGTGCCAGCAGCTCGAGCTCTGGCGAAAAACTGTTTTTT.

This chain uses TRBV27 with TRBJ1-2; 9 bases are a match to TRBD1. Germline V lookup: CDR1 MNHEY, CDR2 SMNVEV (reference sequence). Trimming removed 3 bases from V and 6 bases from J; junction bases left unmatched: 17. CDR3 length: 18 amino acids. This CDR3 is CASSFSLRPGQGENGYTF. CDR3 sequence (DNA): TGTGCCAGCAGTTTCTCACTTCGCCCGGGACAGGGAGAGAATGGCTACACCTTC.

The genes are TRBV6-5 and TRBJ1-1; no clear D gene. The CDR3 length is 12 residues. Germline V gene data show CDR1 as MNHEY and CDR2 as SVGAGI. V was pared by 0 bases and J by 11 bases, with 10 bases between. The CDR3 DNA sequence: TGTGCCAGCAGTTACTCCCAGGCGAACGCTTTCTTT. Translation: CASSYSQANAFF.

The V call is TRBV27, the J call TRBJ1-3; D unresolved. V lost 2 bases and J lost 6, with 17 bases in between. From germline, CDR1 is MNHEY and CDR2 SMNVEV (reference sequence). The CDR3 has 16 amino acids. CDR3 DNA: TGTGCCAGCAGTTTAAAGCCGCCGCCCCTTCTAAACACCATATATTTT. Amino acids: CASSLKPPPLLNTIYF.

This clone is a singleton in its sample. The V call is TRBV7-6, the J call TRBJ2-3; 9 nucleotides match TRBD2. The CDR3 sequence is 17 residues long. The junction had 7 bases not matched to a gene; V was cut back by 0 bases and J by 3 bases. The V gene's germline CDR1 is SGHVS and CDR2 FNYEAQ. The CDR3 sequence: CASSLAGGGAWTDTQYF. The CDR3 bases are TGTGCCAGCAGCTTAGCTGGCGGGGGGGCTTGGACAGATACGCAGTATTTT.

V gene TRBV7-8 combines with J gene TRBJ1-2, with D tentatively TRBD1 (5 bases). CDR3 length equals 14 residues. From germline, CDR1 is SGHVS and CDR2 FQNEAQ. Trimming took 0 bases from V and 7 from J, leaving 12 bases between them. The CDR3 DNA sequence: TGTGCCAGCAGCTTAGCACGGGGGACGCGTGGCTACACCTTC. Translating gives CASSLARGTRGYTF.

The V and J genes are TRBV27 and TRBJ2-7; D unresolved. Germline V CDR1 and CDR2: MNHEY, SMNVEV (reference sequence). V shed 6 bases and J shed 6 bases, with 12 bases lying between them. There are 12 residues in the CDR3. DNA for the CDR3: TGTGCCAGCAGCCCTTTAGTGGGCGAGCAGTACTTC. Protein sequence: CASSPLVGEQYF.

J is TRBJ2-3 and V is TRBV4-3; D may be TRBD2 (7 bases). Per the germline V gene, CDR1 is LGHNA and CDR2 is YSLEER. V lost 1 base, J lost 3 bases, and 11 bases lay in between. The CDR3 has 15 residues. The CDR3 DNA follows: TGCGCCAGCAGCCAAGGGGGGGGCCTGACAGATACGCAGTATTTT. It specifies CASSQGGGLTDTQYF.

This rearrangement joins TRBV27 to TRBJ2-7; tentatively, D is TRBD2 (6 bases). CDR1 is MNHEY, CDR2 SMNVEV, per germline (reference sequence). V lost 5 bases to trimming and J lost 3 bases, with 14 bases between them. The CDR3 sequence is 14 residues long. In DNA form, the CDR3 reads TGTGCCAGCAGTCCATGGGAGGCCGGCTACGAGCAGTACTTC. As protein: CASSPWEAGYEQYF.

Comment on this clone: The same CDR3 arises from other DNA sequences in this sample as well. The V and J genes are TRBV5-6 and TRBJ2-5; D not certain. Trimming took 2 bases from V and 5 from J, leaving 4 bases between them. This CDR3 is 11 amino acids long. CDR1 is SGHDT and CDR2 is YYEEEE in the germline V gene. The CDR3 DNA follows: TGTGCCAGCAGCTTTGGGGAGACCCAGTACTTC. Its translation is CASSFGETQYF. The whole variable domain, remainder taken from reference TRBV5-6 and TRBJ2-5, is DAGVTQSPTHLIKTRGQQVTLRCSPKSGHDTVSWYQQALGQGPQFIFQYYEEEERQRGNFPDRFSGHQFPNYSSELNVNALLLGDSALYLCASSFGETQYFGPGTRLLVL.

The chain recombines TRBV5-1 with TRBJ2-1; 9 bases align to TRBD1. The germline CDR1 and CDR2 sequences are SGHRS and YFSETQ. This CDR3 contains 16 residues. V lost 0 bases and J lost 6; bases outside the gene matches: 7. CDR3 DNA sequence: TGCGCCAGCAGCTTGGCTCGGACAGGGGAACTCAATGAGCAGTTCTTC. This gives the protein CASSLARTGELNEQFF.

CDR3 nucleotide sequence: TGTGCCAGTACCATACAGGGGAATCAGCCCCAGCATTTT. It specifies CASTIQGNQPQHF. The gene calls are TRBV19 and TRBJ1-5; 7 bases are shared with TRBD1. J lost 4 bases, V lost 7 bases, and 4 bases had no gene match. CDR1 is LNHDA, CDR2 SQIVND, per germline (reference sequence). The length of the CDR3 is 13 residues.

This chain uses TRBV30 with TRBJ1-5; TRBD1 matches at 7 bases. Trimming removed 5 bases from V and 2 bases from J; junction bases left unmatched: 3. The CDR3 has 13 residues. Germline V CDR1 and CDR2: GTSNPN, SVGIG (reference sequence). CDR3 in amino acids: CAWDRVGNQPQHF. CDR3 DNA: TGTGCCTGGGACAGGGTTGGCAATCAGCCCCAGCATTTT.

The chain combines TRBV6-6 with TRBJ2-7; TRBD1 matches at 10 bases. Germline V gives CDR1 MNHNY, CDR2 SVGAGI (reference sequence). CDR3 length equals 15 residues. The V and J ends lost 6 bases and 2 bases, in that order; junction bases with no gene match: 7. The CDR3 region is CASSPLDRGTYEQYF. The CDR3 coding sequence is TGTGCCAGCAGCCCCCTGGACAGGGGGACCTACGAGCAGTACTTC.

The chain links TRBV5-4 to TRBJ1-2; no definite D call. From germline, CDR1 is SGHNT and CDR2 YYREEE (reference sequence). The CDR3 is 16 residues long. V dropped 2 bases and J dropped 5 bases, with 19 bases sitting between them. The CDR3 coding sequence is TGTGCCAGCAGCTTTGAATCGCAGGTGGCCCCGTATGGCTACACCTTC. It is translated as CASSFESQVAPYGYTF.

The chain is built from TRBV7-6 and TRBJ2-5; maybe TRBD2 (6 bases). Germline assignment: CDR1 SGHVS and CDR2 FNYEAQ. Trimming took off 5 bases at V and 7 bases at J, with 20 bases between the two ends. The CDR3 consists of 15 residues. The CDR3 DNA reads TGTGCCAGCAGCCTATTCGGGACTCCTGGGGGGACCCAGTACTTC. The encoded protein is CASSLFGTPGGTQYF.

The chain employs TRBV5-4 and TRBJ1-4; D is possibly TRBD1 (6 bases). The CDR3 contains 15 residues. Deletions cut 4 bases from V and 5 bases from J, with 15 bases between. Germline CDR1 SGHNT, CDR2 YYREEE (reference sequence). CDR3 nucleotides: TGTGCCAGCAGCACAAGACAGGAGTTCAATGAAAAACTGTTTTTT. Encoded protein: CASSTRQEFNEKLFF.

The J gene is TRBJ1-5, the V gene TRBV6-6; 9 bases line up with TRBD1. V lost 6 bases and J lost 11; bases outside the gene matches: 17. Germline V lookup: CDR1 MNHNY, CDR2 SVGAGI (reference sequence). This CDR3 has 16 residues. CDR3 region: CASSPGTGRGDRAQHF. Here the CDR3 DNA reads TGTGCCAGCAGCCCCGGGACAGGGAGGGGGGATAGGGCCCAGCATTTT.

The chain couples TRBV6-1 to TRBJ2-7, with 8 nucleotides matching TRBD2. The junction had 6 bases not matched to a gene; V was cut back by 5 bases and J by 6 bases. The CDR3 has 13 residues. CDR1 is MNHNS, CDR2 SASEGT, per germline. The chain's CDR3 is CASSTSGLGEQYF. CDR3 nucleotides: TGTGCCAGCAGTACTAGCGGACTTGGCGAGCAGTACTTC.

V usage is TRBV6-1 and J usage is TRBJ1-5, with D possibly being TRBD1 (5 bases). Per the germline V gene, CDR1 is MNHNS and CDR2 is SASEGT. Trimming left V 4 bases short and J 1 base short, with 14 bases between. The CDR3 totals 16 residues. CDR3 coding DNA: TGTGCCAGCAGTGGCCAGTCAGGGTTGAGCAATCAGCCCCAGCATTTT. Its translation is CASSGQSGLSNQPQHF.

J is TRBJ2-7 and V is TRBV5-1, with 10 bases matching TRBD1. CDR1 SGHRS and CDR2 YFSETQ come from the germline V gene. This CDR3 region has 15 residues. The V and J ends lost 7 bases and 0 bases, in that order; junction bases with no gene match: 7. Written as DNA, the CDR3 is TGCGCCAGCGACCTCGGACAGGGGGTCTCCTACGAGCAGTACTTC. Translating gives CASDLGQGVSYEQYF.

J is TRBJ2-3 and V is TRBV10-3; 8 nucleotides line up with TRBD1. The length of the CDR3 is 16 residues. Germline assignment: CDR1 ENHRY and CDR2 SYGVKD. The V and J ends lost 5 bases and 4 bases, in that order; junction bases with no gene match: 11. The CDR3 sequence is CAISPRTGIGADTQYF. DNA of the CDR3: TGTGCCATCAGTCCTCGGACAGGGATAGGGGCAGATACGCAGTATTTT.